A single sample gave rise to the 2 T cell receptor beta chains below, sequenced in a study of cytomegalovirus exposure and HLA in healthy donors. PCR involved 60 Vbeta and 13 Jbeta primers. TCRdb's table, derived via immunoSEQ multiplex PCR, lists solely in-frame clones and lacks some. With over 55,000 clones in the sample, the ten largest clones hold less than 20%. Sequencing used PBMCs. The receptors originated from a boy younger than 18 in good health and CMV-seronegative.

The rearrangement uses TRBV6-1 and TRBJ1-2, with 7 bases that match TRBD1. The CDR3 runs to 15 residues. J lost 8 bases, V lost 2 bases, and 11 bases had no gene match. Germline V gene data show CDR1 as MNHNS and CDR2 as SASEGT. DNA for the CDR3: TGTGCCAGCAGTGAACTTAGCCGACAGGGAGGAGGCTACACCTTC. Encoded protein: CASSELSRQGGGYTF.

This chain connects TRBV21-1 to TRBJ2-3; the D call in the table, TRBD2, was not verified against the DNA. TRBV21-1 is described as a pseudogene. The CDR3 has 15 amino acids. CDR3 in amino acids: CASSKSGAITDTQYF. Here the CDR3 DNA reads TGTGCCAGCAGCAAGAGCGGGGCAATAACAGATACGCAGTATTTT.